One sample yielded the 7 T cell receptor beta chains listed below, sequenced in a study of CD8 T cells in ankylosing spondylitis. MiXCR, run by TCRdb on the 5' RACE reads, gives a single entry per CDR3 protein. The data contain more than 150,000 distinct CDR3 sequences, roughly 20% of them singletons. Sequencing was done on a sample of blood, either unsorted or a sorted T cell fraction (not recorded which). These TCRs come from a male donor aged 5-29 years with ankylosing spondylitis or in good health (not recorded which).

This clonotype was picked up many times. The CDR3 coding sequence is TGCGCCAGCGGCGACCGGGCTGACACTGAAGCTTTCTTT. It specifies CASGDRADTEAFF. The chain employs TRBV5-1 and TRBJ1-1; no firm D call. The germline V gene has CDR1 SGHRS and CDR2 YFSETQ. V was shortened by 7 bases and J by 3 bases, with 13 bases between the two germline ends. The CDR3 totals 13 residues.

At least ten counts were recorded for this clonotype. The V gene is TRBV20-1, the J gene TRBJ1-5; D gene ambiguous. This CDR3 spans 12 amino acids. Germline V gene lookup returns CDR1 DFQATT and CDR2 SNEGSKA (reference sequence). Trimming pared 6 bases from V and 9 bases from J, leaving 15 bases between. The CDR3 DNA sequence: TGCAGTGCCACAGTAACCGAGCGGCCCCAGCATTTT. Protein sequence: CSATVTERPQHF.

The chain carries TRBV3-1 and TRBJ1-1, with TRBD1 matching 7 bases. V was clipped by 6 bases and J by 0 bases; unmatched bases: 7. This CDR3 is 15 amino acids long. Germline values: CDR1 LGHDT, CDR2 YNNKEL (reference sequence). The CDR3 loop reads CASSQTGHMNTEAFF. DNA of the CDR3: TGTGCCAGCAGTCAGACAGGGCATATGAACACTGAAGCTTTCTTT. Based on the CDR3 plus reference TRBV3-1 and TRBJ1-1, the full variable domain is DTAVSQTPKYLVTQMGNDKSIKCEQNLGHDTMYWYKQDSKKFLKIMFSYNNKELIINETVPNRFSPKSPDKAHLNLHINSLELGDSAVYFCASSQTGHMNTEAFFGQGTRLTVV.

In regard to this clonotype: This may be a read error: a much more frequent sequence differs by one nucleotide. This chain joins TRBV3-1 and TRBJ1-3; D remains unclear. This CDR3 spans 14 amino acids. Germline lookup yields CDR1 LGHDT and CDR2 YNNKEL (reference sequence). The DNA of the CDR3 is TGTGCCAGCAGCCAAGATATTGCTGGACACACCATATATTTT. It encodes CASSQDIAGHTIYF.

This clonotype has a count of ten or more. The V call is TRBV7-2, the J call TRBJ1-1, with D possibly being TRBD1 (5 bases). The CDR3 spans 16 residues. V shed 2 bases and J shed 0 bases, with 13 bases lying between them. Germline V gene data show CDR1 as SGHTA and CDR2 as FQGNSA. CDR3 sequence reads: CASSLSRGPMNTEAFF. The CDR3 nucleotides are TGTGCCAGCAGCTTATCTCGGGGACCGATGAACACTGAAGCTTTCTTT.

This clonotype appeared a few times. CDR3 in DNA: TGCAGTGCTAGTGAGAGCTCCTACGAGCAGTACTTC. Protein product: CSASESSYEQYF. This chain joins TRBV20-1 and TRBJ2-7; D is unresolved. Germline loops: CDR1 DFQATT, CDR2 SNEGSKA (reference sequence). V was clipped by 3 bases and J by 0 bases, with 6 bases between them. This CDR3 is 12 amino acids long.

This clonotype was detected ten times or more. V and J are TRBV12-3 or TRBV12-4 and TRBJ1-5; D uncertain. With 6 bases removed from V and 9 bases from J, the gap between germline ends came to 12 bases. CDR3 size: 12 residues. The CDR3, as DNA: TGTGCCAGCAGGCCGCACGAAGGGCCCCAGCATTTT. Protein product: CASRPHEGPQHF.